The 32 T cell receptor beta chains listed next were all sequenced from one sample in a study of T cell responses to AZD1222 COVID-19 vaccine. This table comes from immunoSEQ multiplex PCR, and its TCRdb copy is limited to in-frame clones, with some not included. The sample yields about 120,000 clones, 92% seen once. The source material was peripheral blood, sampled on day 0 of AZD1222 vaccination. These receptors were collected from an adult in good health.

The V and J genes are TRBV7-3 and TRBJ1-3, with a possible D match to TRBD1 (6 bases). This CDR3 contains 16 residues. Between the trimmed V and J ends, which lost 3 bases and 1 base, there was a span of 13 bases. Per germline, CDR1 SGHTA and CDR2 FQGTGA. The CDR3: CASSFKKGVSGNTIYF. In DNA, the CDR3 is TGTGCCAGCAGCTTCAAGAAGGGGGTATCTGGAAACACCATATATTTT.

This rearrangement joins TRBV5-1 to TRBJ2-1; no clear D. The CDR3 contains 15 residues. V lost 2 bases and J 0 bases, leaving 9 bases between the germline ends. The germline gives CDR1 SGHRS, CDR2 YFSETQ. Here the CDR3 DNA reads TGCGCCAGCAGCTTAGAAAGGAGCTCCTACAATGAGCAGTTCTTC. This encodes CASSLERSSYNEQFF.

Written as DNA, the CDR3 is TGCGCCAGCAGCCTGGGACAGGGAACTGAAAAACTGTTTTTT. Encoded protein: CASSLGQGTEKLFF. The rearrangement links TRBV5-1 to TRBJ1-4; 9 positions match TRBD1. V was pared by 4 bases and J by 7 bases, with 5 bases of the junction left unmatched. From germline, CDR1 is SGHRS and CDR2 YFSETQ. The CDR3 consists of 14 residues.

This chain joins TRBV27 and TRBJ1-2, with a tentative D call TRBD1 (6 bases). V was shortened by 2 bases and J by 6 bases, with 13 bases between the two germline ends. The CDR3 runs to 14 residues. Germline loops: CDR1 MNHEY, CDR2 SMNVEV (reference sequence). The CDR3 coding sequence is TGTGCCAGCAGTTTAAATGGCGGGGGCAATGGCTACACCTTC. Residues: CASSLNGGGNGYTF.

V usage is TRBV4-3 and J usage is TRBJ1-1, with TRBD1 matching over 7 bases. CDR1 and CDR2 from the germline V gene are LGHNA and YSLEER. The CDR3 totals 15 residues. V shed 7 bases, J shed 3 bases, and the junction held 11 bases outside the gene matches. The CDR3, as DNA: TGCGCCAGCACCGCAGGGGGGAGGGGGTACACTGAAGCTTTCTTT. This translates into CASTAGGRGYTEAFF.

In its sample, this clone was seen once. V and J are TRBV19 and TRBJ1-6, with unresolved D. This CDR3 contains 16 residues. V was clipped by 0 bases and J by 7 bases, with 13 bases between them. Germline V lookup: CDR1 LNHDA, CDR2 SQIVND (reference sequence). CDR3 protein: CASSIDLTLPNSPLHF. CDR3 DNA sequence: TGTGCCAGTAGTATAGATCTAACTCTGCCAAATTCACCCCTCCACTTT.

This clone was observed a few times. The V gene is TRBV4-1, the J gene TRBJ2-3; no firm D call. The CDR3 runs 13 residues. V lost 4 bases, J lost 4 bases, and 9 bases lay in between. Germline V CDR1 and CDR2: MGHRA, YSYEKL. CDR3: CASSPVGADTQYF. The CDR3 nucleotides read TGCGCCAGCAGCCCGGTTGGGGCAGATACGCAGTATTTT.

The gene calls are TRBV7-3 and TRBJ1-4, with D uncertain. The CDR3 sequence is 15 residues long. V shed 3 bases and J shed 6 bases, with 14 bases lying between them. The germline V gene has CDR1 SGHTA and CDR2 FQGTGA. The CDR3 bases are TGTGCCAGCAGCTTCGTCTTCGCGAAGGATGAAAAACTGTTTTTT. Protein product: CASSFVFAKDEKLFF.

Remarks on this clone: The germline gene is not matched at one end of the junction; a read error may be the cause. The J gene is TRBJ1-1, the V gene TRBV2; 8 positions agree with TRBD1. In germline, CDR1 is SNHLY, CDR2 FYNNEI. CDR3 length equals 13 residues. As DNA, the CDR3 is TGTGCCAGCAGTGGACAGGGGAACCCTGAAGCTTTCTTT. The encoded protein is CASSGQGNPEAFF.

The rearrangement links TRBV19 to TRBJ1-6; tentative D call: TRBD1 (6 bases). This CDR3 has 14 residues. Germline V gene sequence: CDR1 LNHDA, CDR2 SQIVND (reference sequence). V lost 9 bases and J lost 3, with 12 bases in between. The CDR3 sequence is CASQTGIYNSPLHF. The CDR3 DNA reads TGTGCCAGCCAAACAGGGATCTATAATTCACCCCTCCACTTT.

CDR3: CASSVEQDAGELFF. Here the CDR3 DNA reads TGTGCCAGCAGTGTCGAACAGGACGCCGGGGAGCTGTTTTTT. The chain employs TRBV2 and TRBJ2-2; D is perhaps TRBD1 (5 bases). Germline loops: CDR1 SNHLY, CDR2 FYNNEI. The length of the CDR3 is 14 residues. Trimming stripped 4 bases from V and 6 bases from J, with 12 bases between.

The V and J genes are TRBV6-5 and TRBJ1-2; D possibly corresponds to TRBD1 (6 bases). The CDR3 totals 13 residues. The V gene's germline CDR1 is MNHEY and CDR2 SVGAGI. Trimming took off 5 bases at V and 6 bases at J, with 13 bases between the two ends. Here the CDR3 DNA reads TGTGCCAGCAGTCCCGGACAGAGCCATGGCTACACCTTC. It translates to CASSPGQSHGYTF.

This chain uses TRBV7-9 with TRBJ2-2; 8 nucleotides align to TRBD1. Germline CDR1 reads SEHNR; CDR2 reads FQNEAQ (reference sequence). After removal of 3 bases from V and 5 bases from J, the junction contained 5 bases not matched to a gene. The CDR3 consists of 15 residues. CDR3 region: CASSLGQEGTGELFF. The DNA of the CDR3 is TGTGCCAGCAGCTTGGGACAGGAGGGGACCGGGGAGCTGTTTTTT.

The chain combines TRBV5-3 with TRBJ2-5; the D is unclear. TRBV5-3 falls under the ORF class, with uncertain function. V was cut by 0 bases and J by 3 bases, with 12 bases left in between. CDR3 length equals 15 residues. CDR3 protein: CARSLGLQREETQYF. CDR3 in DNA: TGTGCCAGAAGCTTGGGGCTACAAAGAGAAGAGACCCAGTACTTC.

The V gene is TRBV7-6, the J gene TRBJ1-1; D remains unclear. CDR3 length: 13 amino acids. CDR1 and CDR2 (germline): SGHVS, FNYEAQ. V was clipped by 5 bases and J by 4 bases, with 11 bases between them. The CDR3 nucleotides read TGTGCCAGCAGCCCATTGGGTGGCACTGAAGCTTTCTTT. It specifies CASSPLGGTEAFF.

The chain combines TRBV19 with TRBJ1-2; D unresolved. Germline V gene sequence: CDR1 LNHDA, CDR2 SQIVND (reference sequence). With 1 base removed from V and 4 bases from J, the gap between germline ends came to 10 bases. This CDR3 region has 14 residues. The CDR3 nucleotides read TGTGCCAGTAGTATAGGAGGGCCAAGCTATGGCTACACCTTC. This sequence encodes CASSIGGPSYGYTF.

The rearrangement links TRBV18 to TRBJ1-2; no clear D. The CDR3 loop spans 15 amino acids. The ends were cut back, 0 bases at V and 8 bases at J, with 16 bases in the middle. Germline V CDR1 and CDR2: KGHSH, LQKENI. CDR3 DNA sequence: TGTGCCAGCTCACCACCACTTGGGCAGACTTTCGGCTACACCTTC. Its translation is CASSPPLGQTFGYTF.

Only one count was recorded for this clone. This chain connects TRBV7-2 to TRBJ1-1, with 7 bases lining up with TRBD1. Germline CDR1 reads SGHTA; CDR2 reads FQGNSA. The CDR3 runs to 15 residues. V lost 5 bases to trimming and J lost 3 bases; unmatched junction nucleotides: 9. CDR3 DNA: TGTGCCAGCAGCCTCCAGGGGGGGGGAGACACTGAAGCTTTCTTT. It encodes CASSLQGGGDTEAFF.

This chain joins TRBV19 and TRBJ2-2, with 9 bases that match TRBD2. Germline trimming cut 6 bases from V and 1 base from J; bases unmatched to any gene: 3. Germline V gene data show CDR1 as LNHDA and CDR2 as SQIVND (reference sequence). CDR3 length: 15 amino acids. The CDR3: CASRSGGLNTGELFF. The CDR3 coding sequence is TGTGCCAGTAGAAGCGGGGGGCTGAACACCGGGGAGCTGTTTTTT.

This clone was detected only once. The CDR3 sequence is CASSFGGRAGETQYF. The DNA for the CDR3 is TGTGCCAGCAGCTTTGGCGGGAGGGCCGGGGAGACCCAGTACTTC. The chain links TRBV13 to TRBJ2-5, with 9 bases that match TRBD2. CDR1 is PRHDT and CDR2 is FYEKMQ in the germline V gene (reference sequence). V shed 3 bases and J 5 bases; nucleotides not matched to a gene: 7. The CDR3 loop spans 15 amino acids.

V usage is TRBV10-1 and J usage is TRBJ1-2, with 7 bases identical to TRBD1. This CDR3 is built from 15 residues. J gave up 7 bases and V 3 bases, and 11 bases lay outside the gene matches. From germline, CDR1 is WNHNN and CDR2 SYGVQD (reference sequence). The CDR3 DNA sequence: TGCGCCAGCAGTGATACGACAGAGGGGGCGCGTGGCTACACCTTC. Residues: CASSDTTEGARGYTF.

The chain couples TRBV18 to TRBJ1-1; TRBD1 is a possible D gene (6 bases). The CDR3 totals 16 residues. The V and J ends lost 2 bases and 0 bases respectively, with 13 bases between them. Germline assignment: CDR1 KGHSH and CDR2 LQKENI. The CDR3 coding sequence is TGTGCCAGCTCACCAAGCGGACAGAACATGAACACTGAAGCTTTCTTT. This encodes CASSPSGQNMNTEAFF.

V is TRBV5-1 and J is TRBJ1-3; a possible D gene is TRBD1 (5 bases). The germline V gene has CDR1 SGHRS and CDR2 YFSETQ. The V and J ends lost 7 bases and 0 bases respectively, with 14 bases between them. The CDR3 is 15 amino acids. The CDR3 DNA follows: TGCGCCAGCGAGGTGGGGGACGACTCTGGAAACACCATATATTTT. Encoded protein: CASEVGDDSGNTIYF.

Only a few counts were recorded for this clone. V gene TRBV6-5 combines with J gene TRBJ2-7; TRBD1 matches 9 bases. CDR1 and CDR2 from the germline V gene are MNHEY and SVGAGI. V trimming: 8 bases; J trimming: 3 bases; junction bases outside the gene matches: 8. This CDR3 has 14 residues. CDR3 sequence: CASGDGTGNYEQYF. The CDR3 coding sequence is TGTGCCAGCGGGGACGGGACAGGGAACTACGAGCAGTACTTC.

This clone was seen only a few times. The genes are TRBV14 and TRBJ1-2; weak D call: TRBD1 (5 bases). CDR1 and CDR2 (germline): SGHDN, FVKESK. This CDR3 is 13 amino acids long. V was cut by 4 bases and J by 10 bases, with 16 bases left in between. The CDR3 spells CASSRRPGMDYTF. The CDR3 nucleotides are TGTGCCAGCAGCCGGCGGCCAGGGATGGACTACACCTTC.

The chain carries TRBV5-1 and TRBJ2-3, with D possibly being TRBD1 (6 bases). V was trimmed by 7 bases and J by 0 bases, leaving 15 bases between them. This CDR3 spans 15 amino acids. Germline V gives CDR1 SGHRS, CDR2 YFSETQ. The CDR3, as DNA: TGCGCCAGCGGCACTACAGGGTCCAGCACAGATACGCAGTATTTT. This codes for CASGTTGSSTDTQYF.

The chain recombines TRBV5-4 with TRBJ1-2; the D gene is possibly TRBD1 (6 bases). V was clipped by 4 bases and J by 1 base, with 11 bases between them. CDR1 SGHNT and CDR2 YYREEE come from the germline V gene (reference sequence). This CDR3 region has 14 residues. The DNA of the CDR3 is TGTGCCAGCAGCCAGGACAGCCTTAACTATGGCTACACCTTC. Encoded protein: CASSQDSLNYGYTF.

The gene calls are TRBV18 and TRBJ1-4; D unresolved. In germline, CDR1 is KGHSH, CDR2 LQKENI. This CDR3 contains 13 residues. V lost 3 bases to trimming and J lost 6 bases, with 8 bases between them. CDR3 in amino acids: CASSPQRDEKLFF. The DNA for the CDR3 is TGTGCCAGCTCACCCCAGAGGGATGAAAAACTGTTTTTT.

The chain recombines TRBV30 with TRBJ1-3; D perhaps matches TRBD1 (5 bases). Germline CDR1 GTSNPN, CDR2 SVGIG (reference sequence). CDR3 length equals 14 residues. Trimming took off 2 bases at V and 6 bases at J, with 14 bases between the two ends. CDR3: CAWSSSGTANTIYF. In nucleotides, the CDR3 is TGTGCCTGGAGTTCCTCAGGGACCGCAAACACCATATATTTT.

This chain uses TRBV12-3 or TRBV12-4 with TRBJ2-3, with 10 bases lining up with TRBD2. The CDR3 consists of 11 residues. The V segment lost 6 bases and the J segment 15 bases; nucleotides outside the gene matches: 6. The CDR3 here is CASRRLAGKYF. CDR3 in DNA: TGTGCCAGCAGAAGACTAGCGGGCAAATATTTT.

This clone was observed once. This chain connects TRBV7-9 to TRBJ1-1; D not resolved. Germline V gene sequence: CDR1 SEHNR, CDR2 FQNEAQ (reference sequence). CDR3 length: 14 amino acids. V lost 3 bases and J lost 3, with 11 bases in between. The CDR3 DNA follows: TGTGCCAGCAGCTTTGGCGGGTCGTACACTGAAGCTTTCTTT. Translation gives CASSFGGSYTEAFF.

This clone has just one count. One end of the junction is discordant with germline, which a read error may explain. This chain links TRBV3-1 (or the pseudogene TRBV3-2) with TRBJ2-3; 8 positions agree with TRBD1. Germline V CDR1 and CDR2: LGHDT, YNNKEL (reference sequence). The CDR3 has 15 residues. CDR3 sequence reads: CASSSRTGSRDTQYF. CDR3 nucleotides: TGTGCCAGCAGCTCCCGGACAGGGAGCAGAGATACGCAGTATTTT.